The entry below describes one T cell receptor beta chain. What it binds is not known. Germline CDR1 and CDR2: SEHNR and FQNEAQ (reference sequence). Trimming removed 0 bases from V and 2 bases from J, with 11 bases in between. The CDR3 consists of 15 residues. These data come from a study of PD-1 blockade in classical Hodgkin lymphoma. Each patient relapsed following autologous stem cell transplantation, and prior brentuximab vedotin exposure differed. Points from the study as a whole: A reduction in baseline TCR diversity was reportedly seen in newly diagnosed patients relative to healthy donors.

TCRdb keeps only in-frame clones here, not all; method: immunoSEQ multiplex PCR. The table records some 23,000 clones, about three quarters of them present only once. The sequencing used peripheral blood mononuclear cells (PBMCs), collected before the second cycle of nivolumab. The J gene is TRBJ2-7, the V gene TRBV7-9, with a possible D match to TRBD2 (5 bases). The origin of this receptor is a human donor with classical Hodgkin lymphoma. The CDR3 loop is CASSLAPGTTYEQYF. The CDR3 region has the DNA TGTGCCAGCAGCTTAGCACCGGGAACCACCTACGAGCAGTACTTC.